The TCR beta chain described here comes from a study of blood T cell repertoires in COVID-19. Background on the study: In each case, the material was cDNA or gDNA derived from T cells, B-cell-depleted T cells, or PBMCs.

This CDR3 region has 16 residues. Germline loops: CDR1 SGHTA, CDR2 FQGNSA. V shed 0 bases, J shed 2 bases, and the junction held 2 bases outside the gene matches. Only in-frame clones appear in the TCRdb table, and some are missing; sequencing was by immunoSEQ multiplex PCR. Among approximately 91,000 clones listed, over 70% were seen once. Sample: peripheral blood. The rearrangement links TRBV7-2 to TRBJ2-2; the match to TRBD2 covers 8 bases. This TCR was recovered from a woman aged 80 or over with acute or convalescent COVID-19. The CDR3 DNA reads TGTGCCAGCAGCTTAGCGGGGACTAGTAACACCGGGGAGCTGTTTTTT. Amino acids: CASSLAGTSNTGELFF.